The 23 T cell receptor beta chains below all came from one sample that was sequenced in a study of T cell repertoires in cytomegalovirus infection. TCRdb ran MiXCR on the reads and lists one entry per CDR3 protein. Here the sample spans 300,000 or so distinct CDR3 sequences, 9.6% being singletons. Sample: PBMCs. These receptors came from a human donor in good health (CMV status not recorded). Some clones in this sample may be carry-over from other donors' samples.

This chain links TRBV28 with TRBJ2-7, with TRBD1 matching 7 bases. The junction had 8 bases not matched to a gene; V was cut back by 7 bases and J by 2 bases. This CDR3 is built from 14 residues. In germline, CDR1 is MDHEN, CDR2 SYDVKM. The CDR3 DNA reads as TGTGCCAGCACCACACAGGGGCAGCCCTACGAGCAGTACGTC. Its protein is CASTTQGQPYEQYV.

This clonotype was counted many times. V and J are TRBV7-2 and TRBJ2-6; D may be TRBD2 (5 bases). CDR1 is SGHTA and CDR2 is FQGNSA in the germline V gene. The CDR3 is 17 amino acids. The V gene lost 2 bases and the J gene lost 2 bases, with 13 bases spanning the gap. The CDR3 nucleotides read TGTGCCAGCAGCTTAACCGGGGTCCCTGCTGGGGCCAACGTCCTGACTTTC. Its protein product is CASSLTGVPAGANVLTF. Variable domain in full (rest from reference TRBV7-2 and TRBJ2-6): GAGVSQSPSNKVTEKGKDVELRCDPISGHTALYWYRQSLGQGLEFLIYFQGNSAPDKSGLPSDRFSAERTGGSVSTLTIQRTQQEDSAVYLCASSLTGVPAGANVLTFGAGSRLTVL.

This clonotype was detected many times. The chain carries TRBV6-2 or TRBV6-3 and TRBJ1-5; D not resolved. This CDR3 is built from 13 residues. Trimming stripped 6 bases from V and 2 bases from J, with 8 bases between. CDR1 MNHEY and CDR2 SVGEGT come from the germline V gene. The CDR3 region has the DNA TGTGCCAGCAGCCGGAACCGCAATCAGCCCCAGCATTTT. This codes for CASSRNRNQPQHF.

In its sample, this clonotype was seen many times. This rearrangement joins TRBV3-1 to TRBJ2-1, with TRBD2 matching over 8 bases. V gave up 4 bases and J gave up 9 bases; unmatched junction bases: 11. Germline V gene lookup returns CDR1 LGHDT and CDR2 YNNKEL (reference sequence). This CDR3 comprises 15 residues. CDR3 DNA sequence: TGTGCCAGCAGCCCTCTGGCGGGGGGACTGGGTGAGCAGTTCTTC. This gives the protein CASSPLAGGLGEQFF.

V gene TRBV18 combines with J gene TRBJ1-1; D is undetermined. V lost 1 base and J lost 1, with 13 bases in between. CDR1 and CDR2 (germline): KGHSH, LQKENI. The CDR3 is 16 amino acids. The CDR3 bases are TGTGCCAGCTCACCACAGGGTGTCACGGGGAACACTGAAGCTTTCTTT. Residues: CASSPQGVTGNTEAFF.

This clonotype has only a few counts. The rearrangement joins TRBV11-3 to TRBJ2-1, with a tentative D call TRBD1 (5 bases). The V end lost 7 bases, the J end lost 2 bases, and 12 bases lay between the germline ends. The V gene's germline CDR1 is SGHNT and CDR2 YENEEA. The CDR3 runs 14 residues. The CDR3 is CASTRDSAYNEQFF. As DNA, the CDR3 is TGTGCCAGCACCCGAGACAGTGCCTACAATGAGCAGTTCTTC.

The rearrangement links TRBV20-1 to TRBJ2-5; 11 bases line up with TRBD1. With 5 bases clipped from V and 5 bases from J, the junction kept 7 bases outside the gene matches. Looked up from germline, CDR1 is DFQATT and CDR2 is SNEGSKA (reference sequence). The CDR3 spans 14 residues. As DNA, the CDR3 is TGCAGTGCTGGCGGGACAGGGGGAGGGGAGACCCAGTACTTC. Protein sequence: CSAGGTGGGETQYF.

Many counts were recorded for this clonotype. The J gene is TRBJ1-1, the V gene TRBV7-2; D may be TRBD1 (5 bases). V was trimmed by 4 bases and J by 7 bases, leaving 10 bases between them. The CDR3 totals 12 residues. Looked up from germline, CDR1 is SGHTA and CDR2 is FQGNSA. The CDR3 DNA follows: TGTGCCAGCAGCTGGGGGGGTATTGAAGCTTTCTTT. It encodes CASSWGGIEAFF.

This clonotype was found many times. The chain carries TRBV4-3 and TRBJ2-3; D unresolved. The CDR3 has 16 amino acids. Germline V gene data show CDR1 as LGHNA and CDR2 as YSLEER. V gave up 1 base and J gave up 2 bases, with 13 bases separating them. As DNA, the CDR3 is TGCGCCAGCAGCCAAGCGTGGGCAGGCAACACAGATACGCAGTATTTT. Its translation: CASSQAWAGNTDTQYF.

This clonotype was picked up many times. The J gene is TRBJ2-1, the V gene TRBV28, with D possibly being TRBD1 (7 bases). Germline CDR1 and CDR2: MDHEN and SYDVKM. Trimming shortened V by 8 bases and J by 4 bases, and 12 bases separated the two germline ends. CDR3 length equals 13 residues. CDR3 nucleotide sequence: TGTGCCAGCGTGGCAGGGGGGTACAATGAGCAGTTCTTC. This gives the protein CASVAGGYNEQFF.

This clonotype was seen a handful of times. The gene calls are TRBV20-1 and TRBJ2-1; 10 bases fit TRBD1. From germline, CDR1 is DFQATT and CDR2 SNEGSKA (reference sequence). V dropped 6 bases and J dropped 7; count of bases not matched to a gene: 12. This CDR3 is built from 15 residues. CDR3 nucleotides: TGCAGTGCGCCCGATAAGGGACAGGGGTGGAATGAGCAGTTCTTC. Its translation: CSAPDKGQGWNEQFF.

This clonotype was recorded many times. The genes are TRBV7-6 and TRBJ2-6; D perhaps matches TRBD2 (6 bases). This CDR3 has 16 amino acids. The ends were cut back, 2 bases at V and 2 bases at J, with 10 bases in the middle. The germline gives CDR1 SGHVS, CDR2 FNYEAQ. The CDR3 DNA reads as TGTGCCAGCAGCTTACCCGGGGGAGCTGGGGCCAACGTCCTGACTTTC. Its protein product is CASSLPGGAGANVLTF.

In this sample, this clonotype turned up many times. The chain carries TRBV28 and TRBJ2-3; weak D call: TRBD1 (5 bases). This CDR3 spans 14 amino acids. Germline-derived CDR1 and CDR2 are MDHEN and SYDVKM. V lost 5 bases and J lost 9, with 18 bases in between. CDR3 in DNA: TGTGCCAGCAGTCCGCCGACTTGGAAGGGGACGCAGTATTTT. The encoded protein is CASSPPTWKGTQYF. The full variable domain, rest sourced from reference TRBV28 and TRBJ2-3, is DVKVTQSSRYLVKRTGEKVFLECVQDMDHENMFWYRQDPGLGLRLIYFSYDVKMKEKGDIPEGYSVSREKKERFSLILESASTNQTSMYLCASSPPTWKGTQYFGPGTRLTVL.

This clonotype came up a few times. V is TRBV14 and J is TRBJ1-1, with no clear D. The V gene lost 3 bases and the J gene lost 0 bases, with 5 bases spanning the gap. Germline assignment: CDR1 SGHDN and CDR2 FVKESK. CDR3 length: 13 residues. The CDR3 here is CASSQDLNTEAFF. The CDR3 DNA sequence: TGTGCCAGCAGCCAGGACTTGAACACTGAAGCTTTCTTT.

The CDR3 loop reads CASSVSGGAGNEKLFF. The CDR3 coding sequence is TGTGCCAGCAGCGTTTCAGGGGGCGCTGGTAATGAAAAACTGTTTTTT. This chain links TRBV9 with TRBJ1-4; 8 positions match TRBD1. This CDR3 is built from 16 residues. CDR1 is SGDLS, CDR2 YYNGEE, per germline. The junction had 7 bases not matched to a gene; V was cut back by 2 bases and J by 4 bases.

This clonotype was counted at least ten times. The chain carries TRBV7-6 and TRBJ1-1; perhaps TRBD1 as D (6 bases). Germline V lookup: CDR1 SGHVS, CDR2 FNYEAQ. This CDR3 is 15 amino acids long. V lost 5 bases and J 3 bases, leaving 16 bases between the germline ends. The CDR3 reads CASSLLTGWYTEAFF. The CDR3 DNA reads as TGTGCCAGCAGCCTCCTGACAGGTTGGTACACTGAAGCTTTCTTT.

This clonotype was counted at least ten times. The chain has TRBV7-8 and TRBJ2-3; D not resolved. Trimming pared 5 bases from V and 7 bases from J, leaving 19 bases between. This CDR3 has 15 residues. Per the germline V gene, CDR1 is SGHVS and CDR2 is FQNEAQ. As DNA, the CDR3 is TGTGCCAGCAGCGTAGACACGGTCTCTTTCAATACGCAGTATTTT. Translating gives CASSVDTVSFNTQYF.

This clonotype appeared many times. The V and J genes are TRBV28 and TRBJ2-5; no firm D call. Trimming removed 6 bases from V and 7 bases from J, with 15 bases in between. Germline V gene lookup returns CDR1 MDHEN and CDR2 SYDVKM. This CDR3 spans 13 amino acids. The CDR3 coding sequence is TGTGCCAGCAGCGGGTTCCCTTCAAGGACCCAGTACTTC. It is translated as CASSGFPSRTQYF.

V and J are TRBV28 and TRBJ1-1; D gene unclear. Germline loops: CDR1 MDHEN, CDR2 SYDVKM. V gave up 3 bases and J gave up 0 bases, with 11 bases separating them. The CDR3 spans 15 residues. The CDR3 sequence is CASSFPGLMNTEAFF. Written as DNA, the CDR3 is TGTGCCAGCAGTTTTCCCGGGCTAATGAACACTGAAGCTTTCTTT.

This clonotype was seen ten or more times. This CDR3 reads CASSSGLAGKETQYF. CDR3 nucleotides: TGTGCCAGCAGCTCGGGACTAGCGGGGAAAGAGACCCAGTACTTC. The V and J genes are TRBV5-4 and TRBJ2-5, with 13 bases fitting TRBD2. Unmatched junction bases numbered 2, after V lost 3 bases and J lost 3 bases. This CDR3 is built from 15 residues. CDR1 and CDR2 (germline): SGHNT, YYREEE (reference sequence).

This clonotype was recorded at least ten times. V is TRBV20-1 and J is TRBJ2-1; TRBD1 agrees at 11 bases. The V gene end was trimmed by 0 bases and the J gene end by 9 bases; junction bases not matched to a gene: 4. The germline gives CDR1 DFQATT, CDR2 SNEGSKA (reference sequence). This CDR3 spans 14 amino acids. CDR3: CSARDRTGGGEQFF. DNA of the CDR3: TGCAGTGCTAGAGATCGGACAGGGGGCGGTGAGCAGTTCTTC.

This clonotype was detected a few times. This rearrangement joins TRBV6-6 to TRBJ2-2; 7 positions agree with TRBD2. The V segment lost 2 bases and the J segment 3 bases; nucleotides outside the gene matches: 6. The CDR3 runs 16 residues. Germline V gene sequence: CDR1 MNHNY, CDR2 SVGAGI (reference sequence). The CDR3 coding sequence is TGTGCCAGCAGTTACCGTCTGGGGGGGGACACCGGGGAGCTGTTTTTT. Translating gives CASSYRLGGDTGELFF.

This clonotype has ten or more counts. The chain joins TRBV7-2 to TRBJ2-3; D might be TRBD1 (5 bases). Trimming removed 3 bases from V and 2 bases from J, with 9 bases in between. The CDR3 runs to 14 residues. Germline CDR1 is SGHTA and CDR2 is FQGNSA. The CDR3, as DNA: TGTGCCAGCAGCTTGGGGCGGAACACAGATACGCAGTATTTT. Encoded protein: CASSLGRNTDTQYF.